The clone carrying this T cell receptor (beta chain) was seen at least ten times. Its antigen is not known. This record belongs to a study of T cells in Graves' hyperthyroidism and ophthalmopathy. Study-wide points: Also found in blood were most expanded thyroid clonotypes above 0.001.

PBMCs were sourced from more than 9 ml fresh peripheral blood. TCR beta CDR3 region amplification was performed from RNA transcripts. A first-round RT-PCR of the TCR CDR3 used the HTBI primer set. TCRdb passed the multiplex PCR reads through MiXCR, listing each CDR3 protein once. This sample yields around 110,000 distinct CDR3 sequences, of which 16% are seen a single time; under 45% belongs to the top ten. The CDR3 contains 13 residues. Per the germline V gene, CDR1 is MNHNS and CDR2 is SASEGT. V was clipped by 9 bases and J by 9 bases; unmatched bases: 9. The receptor comes from a woman aged 50 to 60 with Graves' hyperthyroidism. The sample taken for sequencing was blood. The chain is built from TRBV6-1 and TRBJ2-5; 11 bases are shared with TRBD2. The chain's CDR3 is CASVAGGTGAQYF. Here the CDR3 DNA reads TGTGCCAGTGTAGCGGGAGGGACAGGCGCCCAGTACTTC.